This T cell receptor beta chain was sequenced in a study of early T cells in non-severe SARS-CoV-2 infection. Per germline, CDR1 LGHDT and CDR2 YNNKEL (reference sequence). Deletions cut 3 bases from V and 6 bases from J, with 14 bases between. This CDR3 is built from 14 residues. Attachment of unique molecular identifiers was made to individual cDNA molecules. TCRdb analysed the 5' RACE reads with MiXCR anew, one entry per CDR3 protein. The data contain some 29,000 distinct CDR3 sequences, over 4.5% of them singletons. This clonotype showed up many times. Sample: whole blood. The sequence was obtained from an adult who was a healthcare worker with PCR-confirmed SARS-CoV-2 infection or an uninfected control (not recorded which). This chain connects TRBV3-1 to TRBJ2-5; a possible D gene is TRBD1 (6 bases). CDR3 in DNA: TGTGCCAGCAGCCATTTATACAGGGCTAAGACCCAGTACTTC. Its translation is CASSHLYRAKTQYF.